The 32 T cell receptor beta chains below all came from one sample that was sequenced in a study of cytomegalovirus exposure and HLA in healthy donors. Use of 60 Vbeta and 13 Jbeta primers characterized the PCR. The protocol was immunoSEQ multiplex PCR, while the TCRdb copy is restricted to in-frame clones and leaves out a portion. This table has about 150,000 clones, 70% to 80% appearing once. The specimen sequenced was PBMCs. Source of these receptors: a man aged 50 to 59 in good health and CMV-seropositive.

V is TRBV11-2 and J is TRBJ1-1; TRBD1 matches 10 bases. From germline, CDR1 is SGHAT and CDR2 FQNNGV. CDR3 length: 14 amino acids. The V and J ends lost 4 bases and 11 bases, in that order; junction bases with no gene match: 10. CDR3 nucleotide sequence: TGTGCCAGCAGCTCCGGGACAGGGGCCCTCTCCGCTTTCTTT. Its translation: CASSSGTGALSAFF. The whole variable domain, remainder taken from reference TRBV11-2 and TRBJ1-1, is EAGVAQSPRYKIIEKRQSVAFWCNPISGHATLYWYQQILGQGPKLLIQFQNNGVVDDSQLPKDRFSAERLKGVDSTLKIQPAKLEDSAVYLCASSSGTGALSAFFGQGTRLTVV.

This chain uses TRBV30 with TRBJ1-1, with 8 bases fitting TRBD1. After removal of 4 bases from V and 1 base from J, the junction contained 2 bases not matched to a gene. CDR1 GTSNPN and CDR2 SVGIG come from the germline V gene (reference sequence). The CDR3 is 13 residues long. CDR3 region: CAWTGGSNTEAFF. CDR3 DNA: TGTGCCTGGACAGGGGGCTCGAACACTGAAGCTTTCTTT.

This chain uses TRBV7-2 with TRBJ2-4; D not certain. The CDR3 spans 14 residues. Between the trimmed V and J ends, which lost 5 bases and 7 bases, there was a span of 15 bases. Germline lookup yields CDR1 SGHTA and CDR2 FQGNSA. The CDR3 region has the DNA TGTGCCAGCAGCCGCTCACGGGTACGGAACATTCAGTACTTC. Translated: CASSRSRVRNIQYF.

V gene TRBV5-5 combines with J gene TRBJ2-1, with TRBD2 identical over 12 bases. V trimming: 2 bases; J trimming: 5 bases; junction bases outside the gene matches: 5. The germline CDR1 and CDR2 sequences are SGHKS and YYEKEE (reference sequence). The CDR3 length is 16 residues. CDR3 nucleotides: TGTGCCAGCAGCTTAGGGCTAGCGGGAGGGGACAATGAGCAGTTCTTC. This codes for CASSLGLAGGDNEQFF.

This clone was detected once. The chain is built from TRBV5-8 and TRBJ1-2, with D maybe TRBD1 (5 bases). The germline gives CDR1 SGHTS, CDR2 YDEGEE. V shed 5 bases and J shed 7 bases, with 18 bases lying between them. The CDR3 extends over 14 amino acids. CDR3 amino acids: CASRTDSYLRGYTF. Written as DNA, the CDR3 is TGTGCCAGCAGAACAGACAGTTACCTACGTGGCTACACCTTC.

CDR3 nucleotides: TGTGCCAGCAGCCAGAACACAGAACTCTATGGCTACACCTTC. This sequence encodes CASSQNTELYGYTF. This chain links TRBV4-2 with TRBJ1-2; no reliable D call. The V gene lost 3 bases and the J gene lost 4 bases, with 12 bases spanning the gap. Germline CDR1 LGHNA, CDR2 YNFKEQ. The CDR3 has 14 amino acids.

This chain uses TRBV14 with TRBJ1-4; D remains unclear. This CDR3 contains 15 residues. The V gene's germline CDR1 is SGHDN and CDR2 FVKESK. Trimming cost V 4 bases and J 0 bases, with 9 bases left between them. CDR3 sequence: CASSPPGATNEKLFF. The CDR3, as DNA: TGTGCCAGCAGCCCGCCCGGGGCAACTAATGAAAAACTGTTTTTT. The variable domain in full, completed from reference TRBV14 and TRBJ1-4, reads EAGVTQFPSHSVIEKGQTVTLRCDPISGHDNLYWYRRVMGKEIKFLLHFVKESKQDESGMPNNRFLAERTGGTYSTLKVQPAELEDSGVYFCASSPPGATNEKLFFGSGTQLSVL.

The chain carries TRBV6-1 and TRBJ2-5; 9 nucleotides agree with TRBD2. Trimming removed 2 bases from V and 4 bases from J; junction bases left unmatched: 8. From germline, CDR1 is MNHNS and CDR2 SASEGT. The CDR3 has 16 amino acids. The CDR3 DNA sequence: TGTGCCAGCAGTGAACCCGGTAGCGGGAGTACAGAGACCCAGTACTTC. Translated, it gives CASSEPGSGSTETQYF.

J is TRBJ2-3 and V is TRBV7-6; 9 bases map to TRBD2. The V and J ends lost 0 bases and 6 bases, in that order; junction bases with no gene match: 13. Germline V lookup: CDR1 SGHVS, CDR2 FNYEAQ. There are 18 residues in the CDR3. The CDR3 region has the DNA TGTGCCAGCAGCTTAGCCCCGGGACTAGCAAGTTGGTCGGATACGCAGTATTTT. Translation: CASSLAPGLASWSDTQYF.

The chain recombines TRBV7-6 with TRBJ1-5, with D possibly being TRBD1 (5 bases). The CDR3 length is 21 residues. The V gene lost 4 bases and the J gene lost 2 bases, with 30 bases spanning the gap. CDR1 SGHVS and CDR2 FNYEAQ come from the germline V gene. The DNA for the CDR3 is TGTGCCAGCAGCTCCCGGGTGGGGGGGAGGGGAGGATCGCAGGGCAATCAGCCCCAGCATTTT. This sequence encodes CASSSRVGGRGGSQGNQPQHF.

The rearrangement joins TRBV9 to TRBJ2-7; no reliable D call. Deletions cut 3 bases from V and 2 bases from J, with 12 bases between. The CDR3 has 14 amino acids. CDR1 and CDR2 (germline): SGDLS, YYNGEE. CDR3: CASSASLGTYEQYF. The CDR3 DNA reads TGTGCCAGCAGCGCGTCCTTGGGCACCTACGAGCAGTACTTC.

This clone occurred a few times. The rearrangement uses TRBV6-4 and TRBJ2-7; D is ambiguous. CDR1 MRHNA and CDR2 SNTAGT come from the germline V gene. Trimming removed 1 base from V and 3 bases from J, with 10 bases in between. This CDR3 is 14 amino acids long. The CDR3: CASSDFVRGYEQYF. The CDR3 nucleotides read TGTGCCAGCAGTGACTTTGTTCGAGGCTACGAGCAGTACTTC.

The gene calls are TRBV2 and TRBJ2-3; 8 nucleotides align to TRBD2. Germline V gene data show CDR1 as SNHLY and CDR2 as FYNNEI. The CDR3 is 14 amino acids. The V gene end was trimmed by 3 bases and the J gene end by 2 bases; junction bases not matched to a gene: 1. The CDR3 protein is CASSDGRATDTQYF. The CDR3 DNA reads as TGTGCCAGCAGTGACGGGAGGGCCACAGATACGCAGTATTTT.

The chain is built from TRBV29-1 and TRBJ2-3; D might be TRBD2 (6 bases). Germline lookup yields CDR1 SQVTM and CDR2 ANQGSEA. V lost 0 bases, J lost 3 bases, and 13 bases lay in between. The CDR3 is 15 residues long. The CDR3 is CSVEDRRESTDTQYF. The CDR3 DNA reads TGCAGCGTTGAAGATCGGCGGGAATCAACAGATACGCAGTATTTT.

This chain joins TRBV10-3 and TRBJ2-5, with a weak D call TRBD2 (6 bases). The CDR3 spans 15 residues. The V end lost 4 bases, the J end lost 2 bases, and 14 bases lay between the germline ends. Germline CDR1 and CDR2: ENHRY and SYGVKD. The CDR3 protein is CAISGPGEGQETQYF. In DNA form, the CDR3 reads TGTGCCATCAGTGGTCCGGGAGAGGGACAAGAGACCCAGTACTTC.

The chain uses TRBV9 and TRBJ2-7; 10 nucleotides match TRBD2. This CDR3 is built from 17 residues. CDR1 SGDLS and CDR2 YYNGEE come from the germline V gene. J gave up 4 bases and V 3 bases, and 13 bases lay outside the gene matches. The CDR3 region has the DNA TGTGCCAGCAGCGAGCCCCGTTGGGCTAGCGGGAGTTACGAGCAGTACTTC. This codes for CASSEPRWASGSYEQYF.

The CDR3 region is CSVQDRENYGYTF. The CDR3 DNA reads TGCAGCGTTCAGGACAGGGAGAACTATGGCTACACCTTC. The chain uses TRBV29-1 and TRBJ1-2, with 8 bases fitting TRBD1. Trimming removed 5 bases from V and 2 bases from J; junction bases left unmatched: 4. This CDR3 has 13 amino acids. CDR1 is SQVTM and CDR2 is ANQGSEA in the germline V gene.

As for this clone: Other nucleotide sequences from this sample produce the same CDR3. This chain uses TRBV5-4 with TRBJ2-3; D ambiguous. Looked up from germline, CDR1 is SGHNT and CDR2 is YYREEE (reference sequence). V dropped 3 bases and J dropped 1 base, with 12 bases sitting between them. The CDR3 contains 15 residues. CDR3 nucleotides: TGTGCCAGCAGCTCCGGAGTGTCAGGCACAGATACGCAGTATTTT. Translated, it gives CASSSGVSGTDTQYF.

The V and J genes are TRBV19 and TRBJ2-7; TRBD2 agrees at 8 bases. The CDR3 extends over 13 amino acids. J lost 9 bases, V lost 1 base, and 5 bases had no gene match. Germline V gene lookup returns CDR1 LNHDA and CDR2 SQIVND (reference sequence). CDR3 DNA sequence: TGTGCCAGTAGTATAGGTCTCGCGGGAGGGCAGTACTTC. Translating it yields CASSIGLAGGQYF.

The chain is built from TRBV6-5 and TRBJ1-2; possible D gene TRBD1, 6 bases. This CDR3 has 14 residues. Germline-derived CDR1 and CDR2 are MNHEY and SVGAGI. V lost 6 bases, J lost 4 bases, and 15 bases lay in between. The DNA for the CDR3 is TGTGCCAGCAGCACAGGGTCGGGCCTCTATGGCTACACCTTC. This encodes CASSTGSGLYGYTF.

The chain carries TRBV6-1 and TRBJ2-1; D might be TRBD2 (5 bases). The CDR3 runs to 11 residues. The V gene's germline CDR1 is MNHNS and CDR2 SASEGT. Trimming cost V 8 bases and J 4 bases, with 6 bases left between them. The CDR3: CASGGYNEQFF. In nucleotides, the CDR3 is TGTGCCAGCGGCGGGTACAATGAGCAGTTCTTC.

The CDR3 DNA sequence: TGTGCCAGCTCATCGGGACAGGGGGACTATGGCTACACCTTC. Its protein product is CASSSGQGDYGYTF. The gene calls are TRBV18 and TRBJ1-2; 11 positions match TRBD1. V lost 5 bases and J lost 3; bases outside the gene matches: 2. Germline V CDR1 and CDR2: KGHSH, LQKENI. The CDR3 contains 14 residues.

The chain is built from TRBV10-3 and TRBJ2-5; D not certain. The germline V gene has CDR1 ENHRY and CDR2 SYGVKD. The length of the CDR3 is 14 residues. Trimming removed 4 bases at V and 4 bases at J, with 13 bases between. CDR3 coding DNA: TGTGCCATCAGTGTTGGAAGATCGGGAGAGACCCAGTACTTC. Amino acids: CAISVGRSGETQYF.

This chain connects TRBV4-1 to TRBJ2-5, with TRBD2 as a possible D gene (5 bases). Per the germline V gene, CDR1 is MGHRA and CDR2 is YSYEKL. Trimming took 3 bases from V and 5 from J, leaving 10 bases between them. The CDR3 is 13 amino acids. The CDR3 loop is CASSQRAAETQYF. CDR3 DNA sequence: TGCGCCAGCAGCCAGCGGGCGGCGGAGACCCAGTACTTC.

The V gene is TRBV14, the J gene TRBJ2-1, with TRBD2 matching over 7 bases. The CDR3 has 14 amino acids. J gave up 6 bases and V 4 bases, and 6 bases lay outside the gene matches. Germline assignment: CDR1 SGHDN and CDR2 FVKESK. The CDR3 bases are TGTGCCAGCAGCCGGCGGGAGTACTTCAATGAGCAGTTCTTC. Amino acid sequence: CASSRREYFNEQFF.

The chain recombines TRBV6-1 with TRBJ2-7; 10 positions match TRBD2. The CDR3 is 13 amino acids. Trimming removed 7 bases from V and 1 base from J; junction bases left unmatched: 1. Germline-derived CDR1 and CDR2 are MNHNS and SASEGT. The CDR3 nucleotides read TGTGCCAGCAAAGCGGGAGGGTCCTACGAGCAGTACTTC. Residues: CASKAGGSYEQYF.

The chain employs TRBV11-2 and TRBJ2-5, with D possibly being TRBD2 (5 bases). The CDR3 extends over 12 amino acids. Trimming cost V 1 base and J 14 bases, with 14 bases left between them. The germline gives CDR1 SGHAT, CDR2 FQNNGV. This CDR3 is CASSLGGLPVYF. The CDR3 DNA reads TGTGCCAGCAGCTTAGGCGGACTCCCCGTTTACTTC.

The chain carries TRBV18 and TRBJ1-1; D gene unclear. This CDR3 contains 14 residues. V was cut by 0 bases and J by 0 bases, with 5 bases left in between. Per germline, CDR1 KGHSH and CDR2 LQKENI. The CDR3, as DNA: TGTGCCAGCTCACCACCGGCCATGAACACTGAAGCTTTCTTT. This sequence encodes CASSPPAMNTEAFF.

A single count supports this clone. This chain uses TRBV5-1 with TRBJ2-3, with 10 positions matching TRBD2. The V and J ends lost 4 bases and 4 bases, in that order; junction bases with no gene match: 9. This CDR3 region has 16 residues. From germline, CDR1 is SGHRS and CDR2 YFSETQ. CDR3 loop: CASSALAGGIADTQYF. The CDR3 DNA is TGCGCCAGCAGCGCTTTAGCGGGAGGAATCGCAGATACGCAGTATTTT.

The gene calls are TRBV4-2 and TRBJ2-3, with 7 bases lining up with TRBD2. CDR1 and CDR2 (germline): LGHNA, YNFKEQ. J gave up 0 bases and V 0 bases, and 9 bases lay outside the gene matches. CDR3 size: 18 residues. DNA for the CDR3: TGTGCCAGCAGCCAAGATCTCCCCGGGAGGACTAGCACAGATACGCAGTATTTT. Its protein is CASSQDLPGRTSTDTQYF.

The chain recombines TRBV5-1 with TRBJ2-5; TRBD2 agrees at 11 bases. Germline lookup yields CDR1 SGHRS and CDR2 YFSETQ. The CDR3 spans 16 residues. V was clipped by 2 bases and J by 9 bases; unmatched bases: 12. The CDR3 loop is CASSFPAGLAVEAQYF. CDR3 DNA: TGCGCCAGCAGCTTCCCCGCGGGACTAGCGGTGGAGGCCCAGTACTTC.

This clone appeared a few times. V usage is TRBV6-1 and J usage is TRBJ2-1; D is unclear. Germline CDR1 and CDR2: MNHNS and SASEGT. The CDR3 is made up of 15 amino acids. Between the trimmed V and J ends, which lost 2 bases and 5 bases, there was a span of 13 bases. The CDR3 here is CASSESIAVNNEQFF. The CDR3 DNA follows: TGTGCCAGCAGTGAAAGCATCGCGGTTAACAATGAGCAGTTCTTC.